A selection of T cell receptor beta chains follows, all from one sample in a study of response to subunit inactivated influenza vaccine. MiXCR, run by TCRdb on the RT-PCR reads, gives a single entry per CDR3 protein. The data contain about 570,000 distinct CDR3 sequences, around 10% of them singletons. This sample also appeared in a second study, on T cells expressing NK-cell markers.

The sample was PBMCs from blood, taken on the day of vaccination. These receptor sequences come from a man aged 45-65 years who received an inactivated influenza vaccine. Both conserved end residues are part of each CDR3. A D gene is named only where the DNA matches it firmly. Clone size is not always given. Where it is, it says once, few, many or a class for expanded clones.

TRBJ1-2	TRBV5-1	many	.	TGCGCCAGCTCGGACCTGGGAGGCTACACCTTC	CASSDLGGYTF
TRBJ2-1	TRBV6-5	few	TRBD2	TGTGCCAGCAGTTACTCCCTCTCTAGCGGGGGGGCGGGAAATGAGCAGTTCTTC	CASSYSLSSGGAGNEQFF
TRBJ2-7	TRBV10-3	few	.	TGTGCCATCAGTGTCATTCAAAGTACAGGACACTCCTACGAGCAGTACTTC	CAISVIQSTGHSYEQYF
TRBJ1-1	TRBV5-5	.	.	TGTGCCAGCAGGGTGACAGGGAACACTGAAGCTTTCTTT	CASRVTGNTEAFF
TRBJ2-7	TRBV27	.	.	TGTGCCAGCAGTTTATCATCCAGAGGGTTCCACGAGCAGTACTTC	CASSLSSRGFHEQYF
TRBJ2-5	TRBV5-1	.	.	TGCGCCAGCAGACCAATAGGAACTAGCCAAGAGACCCAGTACTTC	CASRPIGTSQETQYF
TRBJ1-5	TRBV12-3/TRBV12-4	few	.	TGTGCCAGCAGTTTAAGGGGCGTTGGCAATCAGCCCCAGCATTTT	CASSLRGVGNQPQHF
TRBJ2-7	TRBV10-3	.	TRBD1	TGTGCCATCACTCCGGACAGGGGCACCTACGAGCAGTACTTC	CAITPDRGTYEQYF
TRBJ2-3	TRBV7-2	.	.	TGTGCCAGCAACCACCCGACCGCAGATACGCAGTATTTT	CASNHPTADTQYF
TRBJ2-4	TRBV29-1	.	.	TGCAGCGTGGTTGACGGAGCGGATGAAAACATTCAGTACTTC	CSVVDGADENIQYF
TRBJ1-5	TRBV7-2	.	.	TGTGCCAGCAGCTTAGCGGGTCTTCCAGGGGATCAGCCCCAGCATTTT	CASSLAGLPGDQPQHF
TRBJ1-6	TRBV5-1	.	.	TGCGCCAGCAGCTTGAGGACACCCGATAATTCACCCCTCCACTTT	CASSLRTPDNSPLHF
TRBJ2-2	TRBV4-2	.	.	TGTGCCAGCAGCCAAGAGGTCGGGAGCGTCACCGGGGAGCTGTTTTTT	CASSQEVGSVTGELFF
TRBJ1-1	TRBV6-1	few	.	TGTGCCAGCAGTCCCCGCCCCGTGCCGGGGAACACTGAAGCTTTCTTT	CASSPRPVPGNTEAFF
TRBJ2-2	TRBV7-2	few	TRBD2	TGTGCCAGCAGCTTACCCCTAGCGGGGAGGTACACCGGGGAGCTGTTTTTT	CASSLPLAGRYTGELFF
TRBJ1-2	TRBV7-2	few	.	TGTGCCAGCAGGCCATATCCGGGACGGAATAACTATGGCTACACCTTC	CASRPYPGRNNYGYTF
TRBJ2-6	TRBV12-3/TRBV12-4	.	.	TGTGCCAGCAGTTGGTCTGGGGCCAACGTCCTGACTTTC	CASSWSGANVLTF
TRBJ2-1	TRBV12-3/TRBV12-4	.	.	TGTGCCAGCAGTTCCTCGACGGTTAATGAGCAGTTCTTC	CASSSSTVNEQFF
TRBJ2-3	TRBV5-6	many	TRBD2	TGTGCCAGCAGCCCGGGGACTAGCAGAGATACGCAGTATTTT	CASSPGTSRDTQYF
TRBJ2-3	TRBV5-1	few	.	TGCGCCAGCAGCGATCGACAGTACACAGATACGCAGTATTTT	CASSDRQYTDTQYF
TRBJ2-4	TRBV21-1	.	.	TGTGCCAGCAGTACGAGGACAGGGTCCGGGAGCAAAAACATTCAGTACTTC	CASSTRTGSGSKNIQYF
TRBJ2-2	TRBV12-3/TRBV12-4	.	TRBD1	TGTGCCAGCAGTGCCCGGGACAGGGAAAAGAAGCTGTTTTTT	CASSARDREKKLFF
TRBJ2-3	TRBV4-1	.	TRBD1	TGCGCCAGCCTTTACAGGGGGGAGGCAGATACGCAGTATTTT	CASLYRGEADTQYF
TRBJ2-7	TRBV20-1	few	.	TGCAGTGCTAGACCCCGGCAGGGGAGTTCCTACGAGCAGTACTTC	CSARPRQGSSYEQYF
TRBJ2-3	TRBV29-1	.	TRBD2	TGCAGCGTTGCCCAGGTTGGCGGGAGGGCCGCAGATACGCAGTATTTT	CSVAQVGGRAADTQYF
TRBJ2-4	TRBV28	.	TRBD2	TGTGCCAGCAGTTGGACTAGCGGGAGTATAGCCAAAAACATTCAGTACTTC	CASSWTSGSIAKNIQYF
TRBJ1-1	TRBV5-1	many	.	TGCGCCAGCAGCCCCTACATGAACACTGAAGCTTTCTTT	CASSPYMNTEAFF
TRBJ2-3	TRBV5-1	few	TRBD2	TGCGCCAGCAGCGGGGGGTCCGGCGGGAGTAGCACAGATACGCAGTATTTT	CASSGGSGGSSTDTQYF
TRBJ1-2	TRBV5-1	many	TRBD1	TGCGCCAGCAGCCCCCCCCCGTCCGGGACAGGGGTAGATGGCTACACCTTC	CASSPPPSGTGVDGYTF
TRBJ1-6	TRBV4-3	once	TRBD1	TGCGCCAGCAGCTCCACGGACAGGTGGAATTCACCCCTCCACTTT	CASSSTDRWNSPLHF
TRBJ2-2	TRBV27	.	TRBD2	TGTGCCAGCAGACAGGGACTAGCGGGTAACACCGGGGAGCTGTTTTTT	CASRQGLAGNTGELFF
TRBJ2-7	TRBV14	.	.	TGTGCCAGCAGCCAAGGGCTGGGCAATCCCCTCCACGAGCAGTACTTC	CASSQGLGNPLHEQYF
TRBJ2-7	TRBV14	many	TRBD1	TGTGCCAGCAGCCAAGGACAGGGGTCCCCCCACGAGCAGTACTTC	CASSQGQGSPHEQYF
TRBJ2-1	TRBV7-8	many	.	TGTGCCAGCAGCTCCGCGACGAGCGGCCCATCCTACAATGAGCAGTTCTTC	CASSSATSGPSYNEQFF
TRBJ1-5	TRBV12-3/TRBV12-4	.	.	TGTGCCAGCAGTTTTGTTCAGGGCCAGCCCCAGCATTTT	CASSFVQGQPQHF
TRBJ1-2	TRBV7-9	.	.	TGTGCCAGCAGCCAAGCTAACTATGGCTACACCTTC	CASSQANYGYTF
TRBJ2-5	TRBV7-2	many	.	TGTGCCAGCAGCTTCCCTGGACAAGAGACCCAGTACTTC	CASSFPGQETQYF
TRBJ1-5	TRBV12-3/TRBV12-4	few	TRBD1	TGTGCCAGCACCCCCGATCTGAGGGGGCCCAATCAGCCCCAGCATTTT	CASTPDLRGPNQPQHF
TRBJ2-5	TRBV28	many	.	TGTGCCAGCAGTTTAGCCCTTCGTGGGGGGACCCAGTACTTC	CASSLALRGGTQYF
TRBJ2-7	TRBV28	.	.	TGTGCCAGCAGTTCCGCGACTAGTGCGCGAGAGCAGTACTTC	CASSSATSAREQYF
TRBJ2-3	TRBV5-4	few	TRBD2	TGTGCCAGCAGCTTGGAGGGACTAGCGGGAAGCACAGATACGCAGTATTTT	CASSLEGLAGSTDTQYF
TRBJ2-2	TRBV4-2	.	TRBD2	TGTGCCAGCAGCCAGCTTACGGGACTAGCGGGGGGGAACACCGGGGAGCTGTTTTTT	CASSQLTGLAGGNTGELFF
TRBJ1-2	TRBV29-1	.	TRBD1	TGCAGCGTCTATGGGACAGGGGATAACTATGGCTACACCTTC	CSVYGTGDNYGYTF
TRBJ2-1	TRBV20-1	.	TRBD1	TGCAGTGCTAGAGATAATAGGGGGCGTGTTGAGCAGTTCTTC	CSARDNRGRVEQFF
TRBJ2-7	TRBV5-1	.	TRBD2	TGCGCCAGCAGCTGGACAACTAGCGGGGGGGCAAGCGAGCAGTACTTC	CASSWTTSGGASEQYF
TRBJ2-3	TRBV24-1	few	.	TGTGCCACCAGTGACCCGCGCAGGTTGGGGGCGGGATTCACAGATACGCAGTATTTT	CATSDPRRLGAGFTDTQYF
TRBJ2-1	TRBV7-2	few	.	TGTGCCAGCAGCCCTACTAGCCTGGATGAGCAGTTCTTC	CASSPTSLDEQFF
TRBJ2-1	TRBV9	.	.	TGTGCCAGCAGCGTAGTAGGGAGGCGGAATGAGCAGTTCTTC	CASSVVGRRNEQFF
TRBJ2-1	TRBV11-2	few	TRBD2	TGTGCCAGCAGCTTAGGGGGGTTTAGCGGGAGATATTACAATGAGCAGTTCTTC	CASSLGGFSGRYYNEQFF
TRBJ2-1	TRBV5-6	.	.	TGTGCCAGCAGCTCCCCTCCGGTGGGAATTGGGCAGTTCTTC	CASSSPPVGIGQFF
TRBJ1-6	TRBV12-3/TRBV12-4	few	.	TGTGCCAGCAGACAGGTCGTATCACCCCTCCACTTT	CASRQVVSPLHF
TRBJ2-3	TRBV7-2	few	TRBD2	TGTGCCAGCAGCTTAGCGCTATGGGCGGGGGGTAGCACAGATACGCAGTATTTT	CASSLALWAGGSTDTQYF
TRBJ2-1	TRBV20-1	.	TRBD2	TGCAGTGCAGCCCGGGCTAGCGGGATAGGAAGTGAGCAGTTCTTC	CSAARASGIGSEQFF
TRBJ2-7	TRBV12-3/TRBV12-4	few	TRBD2	TGTGCCAGCAGCTACCTAGCGGGGGTTTACGAGCAGTACTTC	CASSYLAGVYEQYF
TRBJ2-5	TRBV7-2	.	TRBD2	TGTGCCAGCAGCTTACTCAGCGGGGGGAACCAAGAGACCCAGTACTTC	CASSLLSGGNQETQYF
TRBJ2-5	TRBV20-1	few	TRBD1	TGCAGTGCTCCCGGACAGGGGGTTGAGACCCAGTACTTC	CSAPGQGVETQYF